Listed below are T cell receptor beta chains from one sample, sequenced in a study of control samples from healthy donors and cancer patients. Sequencing was performed with immunoSEQ multiplex PCR; in TCRdb, only in-frame clones are kept and a portion is missing. This sample has 70,000 to 85,000 clones, with 75% to 85% found just once. The sequenced sample consisted of PBMCs. All receptors derive from a man aged 60-69 years with head and neck cancer. Both conserved end residues are trimmed from each CDR3. D genes are given only for firm matches. Not all rows give a size; the values are once, few, many and, for expanded clones, a class.

12	-	-	TRBJ2-5	TRBV10-2	ASSNMEIRETQY
15	-	-	TRBJ2-3	TRBV5-1	ASSQSSGGTSTDTQY
14	-	-	TRBJ2-1	TRBV19	ASSIVPVTYALEQF
14	-	few	TRBJ2-1	TRBV5-1	ASSLGGGAPYNEQF
11	TRBD1	-	TRBJ1-5	TRBV30	AWSGQGGEKQH
13	-	-	TRBJ2-2	TRBV2	ASSETGVNTGELF
14	-	-	TRBJ1-1	TRBV6-5	ASSYTGNGENTEAF
14	-	-	TRBJ2-3	TRBV18	ASSPRVNSITDTQY
12	TRBD1	-	TRBJ1-1	TRBV6-5	ASSYTMTGAEAF
13	-	few	TRBJ2-1	TRBV11-3	ASSISAAQTNEQF
14	TRBD2	-	TRBJ2-5	TRBV7-8	ASSAWTSFDPETQY
11	-	few	TRBJ2-2	TRBV7-2	ASSLAQNGELF
13	-	-	TRBJ1-6	TRBV5-1	ASSSQTTADSPLH
10	-	-	TRBJ2-2	TRBV15	ATSASRGELF
10	-	-	TRBJ1-4	TRBV12-3/TRBV12-4	ASRVGDGKLF
12	-	-	TRBJ2-2	TRBV25-1	ASSARGGTGELF
14	TRBD2	-	TRBJ2-3	TRBV7-9	ASSLAGGGSTDTQY
12	-	-	TRBJ1-5	TRBV6-5	ASRLMRGNQPQH
12	TRBD2	-	TRBJ2-7	TRBV19	ATNVGGLNYEQY
9	-	-	TRBJ1-1	TRBV3-1/TRBV3-2	ASSHLDRAF
14	TRBD2	-	TRBJ2-5	TRBV11-2	ASSPGGLVSQETQY
14	-	-	TRBJ1-1	TRBV11-2	ASSPTMGRGATEAF
11	-	-	TRBJ1-3	TRBV12-3/TRBV12-4	ASRPTSGNTIY
11	-	-	TRBJ2-1	TRBV5-8	ASGIMGSNEQF